The 8 T cell receptor beta chains in this list originate from one sample, sequenced in a study of cytomegalovirus exposure and HLA in healthy donors. With 60 Vbeta and 13 Jbeta primers, the PCR was carried out. Produced via immunoSEQ multiplex PCR; TCRdb's table is partial and in-frame only. The table has 30,000 to 40,000 clones, 35% to 50% seen once. Sequencing was done on a sample of PBMCs. These receptors all come from a woman aged 45-60 years in good health and CMV-seronegative.

The V call is TRBV7-9, the J call TRBJ1-1; no clear D gene. CDR3 length: 12 amino acids. The V gene's germline CDR1 is SEHNR and CDR2 FQNEAQ (reference sequence). The germline V and J ends were trimmed by 0 bases and 5 bases, with 4 bases remaining between them. The CDR3 protein is CASSLASTEAFF. The CDR3 region has the DNA TGTGCCAGCAGCTTAGCTTCGACTGAAGCTTTCTTT.

This clone was seen a handful of times. The chain couples TRBV5-1 to TRBJ1-6; 9 bases agree with TRBD1. The CDR3 sequence is 16 residues long. Germline V lookup: CDR1 SGHRS, CDR2 YFSETQ. V shed 0 bases, J shed 9 bases, and the junction held 7 bases outside the gene matches. The chain's CDR3 is CASSLAKQGAGSPLHF. The CDR3 coding sequence is TGCGCCAGCAGCTTGGCGAAACAGGGGGCGGGTTCACCCCTCCACTTT.

The chain joins TRBV7-2 to TRBJ2-5; TRBD2 is a possible D gene (6 bases). Trimming stripped 1 base from V and 5 bases from J, with 17 bases between. The CDR3 extends over 16 amino acids. The germline CDR1 and CDR2 sequences are SGHTA and FQGNSA. The CDR3 loop is CASSLGAGRARETQYF. DNA of the CDR3: TGTGCCAGCAGCTTAGGTGCGGGGAGAGCCCGCGAGACCCAGTACTTC.

The V and J genes are TRBV10-1 and TRBJ2-5, with TRBD2 as a possible D gene (6 bases). The CDR3 runs 14 residues. Germline lookup yields CDR1 WNHNN and CDR2 SYGVQD (reference sequence). V was trimmed by 0 bases and J by 2 bases, leaving 7 bases between them. The CDR3 DNA reads TGCGCCAGCAGTGAGTCGCGGGGACAAGAGACCCAGTACTTC. This sequence encodes CASSESRGQETQYF.

The rearrangement uses TRBV2 and TRBJ2-1; D might be TRBD1 (6 bases). Germline values: CDR1 SNHLY, CDR2 FYNNEI. There are 14 residues in the CDR3. Trimming removed 7 bases at V and 4 bases at J, with 14 bases between. The CDR3 nucleotides read TGTGCCAGCATCCTGGAGAGGGGGTACAATGAGCAGTTCTTC. This encodes CASILERGYNEQFF.

This chain connects TRBV6-5 to TRBJ1-5; 7 positions match TRBD1. The CDR3 has 12 residues. The junction had 2 bases not matched to a gene; V was cut back by 6 bases and J by 6 bases. Germline lookup yields CDR1 MNHEY and CDR2 SVGAGI. The CDR3 DNA is TGTGCCAGCAGAACAGGGGTTCAGCCCCAGCATTTT. It yields the protein CASRTGVQPQHF.

The chain is built from TRBV29-1 and TRBJ2-2; 8 bases are shared with TRBD1. The CDR3 is made up of 14 amino acids. V trimming: 6 bases; J trimming: 3 bases; junction bases outside the gene matches: 6. Germline V gene data show CDR1 as SQVTM and CDR2 as ANQGSEA. For the CDR3, the DNA is TGCAGCGTGGATAACAGGGGGGACACCGGGGAGCTGTTTTTT. This encodes CSVDNRGDTGELFF.

The gene calls are TRBV4-1 and TRBJ2-7, with 7 bases fitting TRBD2. Germline CDR1 MGHRA, CDR2 YSYEKL. V was pared by 0 bases and J by 3 bases, with 8 bases of the junction left unmatched. The CDR3 extends over 16 amino acids. DNA of the CDR3: TGCGCCAGCAGCCAAGATTGGGCGGGCGGGAGCTACGAGCAGTACTTC. Amino acids: CASSQDWAGGSYEQYF.